One TCR beta chain is described in this entry. Data came from immunoSEQ multiplex PCR; TCRdb stores just in-frame clones and leaves some out. The sample includes under 60,000 clones, approximately 84% of them seen just once. Losses at the gene ends were 4 bases for V and 3 bases for J; bases not matched to a gene: 2. The CDR3 totals 15 residues. Germline V CDR1 and CDR2: LGHNA, YNFKEQ. The data derive from a study of PD-L1 blockade in urothelial cancer. For the study at large: In the patient group, about 85% of the roughly 29 were males with bladder-origin urothelial cancer.

As to time point: peripheral blood 6 weeks after treatment start. Sequencing used PBMCs, obtained around atezolizumab (anti-PD-L1) treatment. The source is a man aged 55 to 70 with urothelial cancer. The chain employs TRBV4-2 and TRBJ1-4, with TRBD1 identical over 10 bases. CDR3 coding DNA: TGTGCCAGCAGCCGGGACAGGGGAGCTAATGAAAAACTGTTTTTT. Translated: CASSRDRGANEKLFF.